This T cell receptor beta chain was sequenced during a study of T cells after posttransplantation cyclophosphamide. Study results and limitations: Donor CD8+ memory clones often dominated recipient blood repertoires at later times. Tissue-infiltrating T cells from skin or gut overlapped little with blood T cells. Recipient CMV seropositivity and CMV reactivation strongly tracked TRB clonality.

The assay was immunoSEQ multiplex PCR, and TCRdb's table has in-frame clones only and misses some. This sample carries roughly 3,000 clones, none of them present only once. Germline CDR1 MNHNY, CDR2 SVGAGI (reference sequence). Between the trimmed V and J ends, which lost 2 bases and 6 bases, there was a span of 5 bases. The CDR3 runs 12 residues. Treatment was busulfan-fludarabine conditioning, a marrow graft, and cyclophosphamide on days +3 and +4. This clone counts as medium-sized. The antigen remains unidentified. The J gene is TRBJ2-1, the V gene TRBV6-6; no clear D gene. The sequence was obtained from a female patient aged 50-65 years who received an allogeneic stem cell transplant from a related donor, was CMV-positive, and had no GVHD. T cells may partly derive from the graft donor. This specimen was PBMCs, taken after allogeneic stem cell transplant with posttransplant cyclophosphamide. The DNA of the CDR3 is TGTGCCAGCAGTTACACGGGCAATGAGCAGTTCTTC. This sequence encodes CASSYTGNEQFF.